This T cell receptor beta chain comes out of a study of blood T cell repertoires in COVID-19. The V segment lost 0 bases and the J segment 4 bases; nucleotides outside the gene matches: 2. CDR1 LGHNA and CDR2 YSLEER come from the germline V gene. The CDR3 spans 14 residues. Per the original data handling: Estimation of nucleated cell counts was performed using reference gene primer amplification. TCRdb's copy holds only in-frame clones and misses some; the assay was immunoSEQ multiplex PCR. The D gene and trimming were derived from the DNA, and the V and J assignments and clone size from that table. The data show 150,000 or so clones, 86% seen once.

Sequencing was carried out using peripheral blood. This sequence was found in a woman in her 70s with acute or convalescent COVID-19. The rearrangement uses TRBV4-3 and TRBJ1-1; 7 nucleotides agree with TRBD1. CDR3 bases: TGCGCCAGCAGCCAAGAGGACAGGCTCACTGAAGCTTTCTTT. This codes for CASSQEDRLTEAFF.